A selection of T cell receptor beta chains follows, all from one sample in a study of cytomegalovirus exposure and HLA in healthy donors. Some clones are missing from TCRdb's copy, which holds only in-frame ones; the method was immunoSEQ multiplex PCR. The sample yields about 90,000 clones, around 70% seen once. Sequenced material: PBMCs. These receptor sequences come from a man aged 25 to 40 in good health and CMV-seropositive. The CDR3 runs from the conserved cysteine through the conserved F or W. A D gene is named only where the DNA matches it firmly. Size values are once, few and many counts, or a class for expanded clones, and some rows have none.

v_gene	d_gene	abundance	j_gene	CDR3nt	CDR3aa
TRBV28	-	-	TRBJ2-1	TGTGCCAGCAGTCGCGACGGACGGGGGCAGTTCTTC	CASSRDGRGQFF
TRBV29-1	-	-	TRBJ2-3	TGCAGCGTTGAACGAGGGGGGGTGATCACAGATACGCAGTATTTT	CSVERGGVITDTQYF
TRBV5-1	TRBD2	few	TRBJ2-2	TGCGCCAGCAGCCGGACTAGCGGTACGAACACCGGGGAGCTGTTTTTT	CASSRTSGTNTGELFF
TRBV6-4	TRBD1	few	TRBJ1-1	TGTGCCAGCAGTTTGACAGGGGGTAGCACTGAAGCTTTCTTT	CASSLTGGSTEAFF
TRBV6-1	TRBD1	-	TRBJ2-3	TGTGCCAGCAGTGTCTACCAGACAGGGGGCACAGATACGCAGTATTTT	CASSVYQTGGTDTQYF
TRBV18	-	-	TRBJ2-7	TGTGCCAGCTCACCACTATCTTCAGGCTACGAGCAGTACTTC	CASSPLSSGYEQYF
TRBV7-9	TRBD1	-	TRBJ2-1	TGTGCCAGCAGCTCCGGGACAGGGACAGACAATGAGCAGTTCTTC	CASSSGTGTDNEQFF
TRBV2	-	once	TRBJ2-1	TGTGCCAGCACTGCGCCCGCCAATGAGCAGTTCTTC	CASTAPANEQFF
TRBV29-1	TRBD1	-	TRBJ2-5	TGCAGCGTTGAGTGGACAGGGTATCAAGAGACCCAGTACTTC	CSVEWTGYQETQYF
TRBV15	TRBD1	-	TRBJ1-2	TGTGCCACTGGCCGGACAGGCCTATGGTATGGCTACACCTTC	CATGRTGLWYGYTF
TRBV2	TRBD1	-	TRBJ2-2	TGTGCCAGCAGTGGGTCCAGAACAGGGGCTAACACCGGGGAGCTGTTTTTT	CASSGSRTGANTGELFF
TRBV5-1	-	-	TRBJ1-1	TGCGCCAGCACTCTGGAGGGCAGGACCAACACTGAAGCTTTCTTT	CASTLEGRTNTEAFF
TRBV4-1	-	-	TRBJ2-2	TGCGCCAGCAGCCACGTCGTGAGGGAAACTAGTGGGGCCGGGGAGCTGTTTTTT	CASSHVVRETSGAGELFF
TRBV10-3	TRBD1	-	TRBJ2-5	TGTGCCTCAACGGGACAGTTTTCGAGTGCCCAGTACTTC	CASTGQFSSAQYF
TRBV27	TRBD2	-	TRBJ2-5	TGTGCCAGCAGCCGATGGGGACTAGCGGGAGAAGTTGGGGAGACCCAGTACTTC	CASSRWGLAGEVGETQYF
TRBV2	-	-	TRBJ2-1	TGTGCCAGCAGTGACAGTAATTACAATGAGCAGTTCTTC	CASSDSNYNEQFF
TRBV29-1	TRBD2	-	TRBJ2-3	TGCAGCGTTGGGGAAGCGGGGCTGGATACGCAGTATTTT	CSVGEAGLDTQYF
TRBV6-5	TRBD1	-	TRBJ1-4	TGTGCCAGCAGTTGGGCCGGGACAGGGGGAGAAAAACTGTTTTTT	CASSWAGTGGEKLFF
TRBV18	-	once	TRBJ2-7	TGTGCCAGCTCCCGAACAGGTATCGACGAGCAGTACTTC	CASSRTGIDEQYF
TRBV28	-	-	TRBJ2-3	TGTGCCAGCAATGTCAACACAGATACGCAGTATTTT	CASNVNTDTQYF
TRBV7-3	TRBD2	-	TRBJ2-2	TGTGCCAGCAGCCCCGGGACTAGCGGGAGGTCCAACGGCGGGGAGCTGTTTTTT	CASSPGTSGRSNGGELFF
TRBV4-1	-	-	TRBJ2-7	TGCGCCAGCAGCCAAGAACGGGGGTCCCCCGAGCAGTACTTC	CASSQERGSPEQYF
TRBV28	-	-	TRBJ1-2	TGTGCCAGCAGTGGCCCGTGGAGTCTCTATGGCTACACCTTC	CASSGPWSLYGYTF
TRBV5-6	-	-	TRBJ2-7	TGTGCCAGCAGCTTCGCGGGGTCTCCCTACGAGCAGTACTTC	CASSFAGSPYEQYF
TRBV20-1	-	-	TRBJ2-7	TGCAGTGCTAGTCGAGGCGACGAGCAGTACTTC	CSASRGDEQYF
TRBV9	-	-	TRBJ2-7	TGTGCCAGCAGCGAGTCTGCTCAGTCCTACGAGCAGTACTTC	CASSESAQSYEQYF
TRBV5-1	TRBD1	-	TRBJ1-1	TGCGCCAGCAGCTTGGGGACAGGTAACACTGAAGCTTTCTTT	CASSLGTGNTEAFF
TRBV7-6	TRBD2	few	TRBJ2-5	TGTGCCAGCAGCTCGGGACTAGCGGGGCCAGAGACCCAGTACTTC	CASSSGLAGPETQYF
TRBV27	-	-	TRBJ1-5	TGTGCCAGCAGTTTGCGAGATAGCAATCAGCCCCAGCATTTT	CASSLRDSNQPQHF
TRBV6-5	TRBD1	few	TRBJ2-5	TGTGCCAGCAGTTTACAGGGGGCGCCCAGGGAGACCCAGTACTTC	CASSLQGAPRETQYF
TRBV7-9	TRBD1	-	TRBJ2-7	TGTGCCAGCAGCTCCCGGGACAGGAACTACGAGCAGTACTTC	CASSSRDRNYEQYF
TRBV9	-	-	TRBJ2-6	TGTGCCAGCAGCCTTAGTCCCAACTCTGGGGCCAACGTCCTGACTTTC	CASSLSPNSGANVLTF
TRBV4-3	-	few	TRBJ2-3	TGCGCCAGCAGCCAAGACAGAGCGGGAGATACGCAGTATTTT	CASSQDRAGDTQYF
TRBV6-5	-	-	TRBJ2-1	TGTGCCACAAGCGGTAGTGGTAATGAGCAGTTCTTC	CATSGSGNEQFF
TRBV6-5	-	-	TRBJ2-7	TGTGCCAGCAGTTATAGGCGGGCTCTCGACGAGCAGTACTTC	CASSYRRALDEQYF
TRBV7-8	TRBD1	-	TRBJ2-7	TGTGCCAGCAGCTACCAGGGGGCCTCCTACGAGCAGTACTTC	CASSYQGASYEQYF
TRBV7-8	-	-	TRBJ2-5	TGTGCCAGCAGCTCCTACCCAGGAACCCAGTACTTC	CASSSYPGTQYF
TRBV29-1	TRBD1	few	TRBJ1-1	TGCAGCGGGGGACAGGCGACGAACACTGAAGCTTTCTTT	CSGGQATNTEAFF
TRBV7-3	-	-	TRBJ2-6	TGTGCCAGCAGCTTAACGGGCCCGCACGTCCTGACTTTC	CASSLTGPHVLTF
TRBV19	-	-	TRBJ1-5	TGTGCCAGTAACGCACAGGGTGATAGCAATCAGCCCCAGCATTTT	CASNAQGDSNQPQHF
TRBV30	-	-	TRBJ2-1	TGTGCCTGGAATAGGGGACTTTCGTACAATGAGCAGTTCTTC	CAWNRGLSYNEQFF
TRBV28	-	-	TRBJ1-5	TGTGCCAGCAGCTCACAGCCTCGTCAGCCCCAGCATTTT	CASSSQPRQPQHF
TRBV6-1	-	-	TRBJ2-5	TGTGCCAGCAGTGAGATCCCACAGAAAGAGACCCAGTACTTC	CASSEIPQKETQYF
TRBV29-1	TRBD1	once	TRBJ1-1	TGCAGCGTTGAAGGGACAGGAGGCACTGAAGCTTTCTTT	CSVEGTGGTEAFF
TRBV19	TRBD2	few	TRBJ2-3	TGTGCCAGTAGTCTCCGACTAGCGGGAATGACAGATACGCAGTATTTT	CASSLRLAGMTDTQYF
TRBV27	-	once	TRBJ1-1	TGTGCCAGCAGGAACCGTGAGGGGAACACTGAAGCTTTCTTT	CASRNREGNTEAFF
TRBV11-1	TRBD1	-	TRBJ2-5	TGTGCCAGCAGCTGGCGGACAGGGGAAGAGACCCAGTACTTC	CASSWRTGEETQYF
TRBV7-2	TRBD1	-	TRBJ1-1	TGTGCCAGCAGCTTATATGGGACAGGGGGCGAGGGGGAAAACACTGAAGCTTTCTTT	CASSLYGTGGEGENTEAFF
TRBV7-2	TRBD1	once	TRBJ1-3	TGTGCCAGCAGCCGGACAGGGGGTGTGGCAAACACCATATATTTT	CASSRTGGVANTIYF
TRBV10-1	TRBD1	-	TRBJ1-2	TGCGCCAGCAGTGAGTTGCAGGGGGATGGCTACACCTTC	CASSELQGDGYTF
TRBV19	-	-	TRBJ1-1	TGTGCCAGTAGTATGGCAAACACTGAAGCTTTCTTT	CASSMANTEAFF
TRBV5-1	-	few	TRBJ2-5	TGCGCCAGCAGCTTGATGGACGCGGGACGTTCTGGGGAGACCCAGTACTTC	CASSLMDAGRSGETQYF
TRBV19	TRBD1	once	TRBJ2-7	TGTGCCAGTAGGGGGACAGGGAGCTCCTACGAGCAGTACTTC	CASRGTGSSYEQYF
TRBV6-5	TRBD1	few	TRBJ2-2	TGTGCCAGCACCCCGGACAGGGCGGACACCGGGGAGCTGTTTTTT	CASTPDRADTGELFF
TRBV2	-	-	TRBJ1-2	TGTGCCAGCAGTGAAGCACCCTTCCTAGGCTATGGCTACACCTTC	CASSEAPFLGYGYTF
TRBV4-2	TRBD2	-	TRBJ2-2	TGTGCCAGCAGCCAGACGTACTCTCGGACTAGCGGAGCAGACACCGGGGAGCTGTTTTTT	CASSQTYSRTSGADTGELFF
TRBV28	TRBD1	-	TRBJ1-2	TGTGCCAGCAGTCCCCCCACAGGGGGAAAAGATGGCTACACCTTC	CASSPPTGGKDGYTF
TRBV18	-	once	TRBJ1-1	TGTGCCAGCTCACCTCTGACGGGGAGTGAAGCTTTCTTT	CASSPLTGSEAFF
TRBV2	TRBD1	few	TRBJ2-7	TGTGCCAGCAGTGAAGCGGGACAGGGTTCTCGGGAATACTTC	CASSEAGQGSREYF
TRBV4-3	-	-	TRBJ2-3	TGCGCCAGCAGCCAAGACGGGCGGGCAGATACGCAGTATTTT	CASSQDGRADTQYF